This passage covers 21 T cell receptor beta chains from one sample sequenced in a study of T cell repertoires in ileal Crohn's disease. The protocol was immunoSEQ multiplex PCR, while the TCRdb copy is restricted to in-frame clones and leaves out a portion. The repertoire includes around 7,000 clones, about 73% of them detected once, and roughly 30% sits in the top ten. Time point: proximal margin of the surgical specimen (macroscopically non-inflamed). Material for sequencing was ileal tissue. The origin of the receptors is an adult with Crohn's disease.

V usage is TRBV4-1 and J usage is TRBJ2-3; D is undetermined. The germline CDR1 and CDR2 sequences are MGHRA and YSYEKL. The V end lost 1 base, the J end lost 3 bases, and 14 bases lay between the germline ends. This CDR3 spans 16 amino acids. The CDR3 DNA sequence: TGCGCCAGCAGCCAAGGATGGGGTTTGGGGACAGATACGCAGTATTTT. Its protein product is CASSQGWGLGTDTQYF.

This clone was seen once. This chain links TRBV5-5 with TRBJ2-2; D is undetermined. Germline V gene lookup returns CDR1 SGHKS and CDR2 YYEKEE (reference sequence). The CDR3 is 13 amino acids. V lost 5 bases and J 6 bases, leaving 11 bases between the germline ends. This CDR3 reads CASSFNPAGELFF. The CDR3 region has the DNA TGTGCCAGCAGTTTCAACCCTGCCGGGGAGCTGTTTTTT.

This rearrangement joins TRBV6-1 to TRBJ1-1, with D unclear. Germline CDR1 and CDR2: MNHNS and SASEGT. Trimming removed 4 bases from V and 5 bases from J, with 17 bases in between. CDR3 length: 15 amino acids. CDR3 loop: CASSVTSYPPTEAFF. The CDR3 nucleotides are TGTGCCAGCAGTGTTACGTCGTACCCCCCGACTGAAGCTTTCTTT.

The chain carries TRBV15 and TRBJ2-6; TRBD1 is a possible D gene (5 bases). Germline CDR1 is LNHNV and CDR2 is YYDKDF (reference sequence). V gave up 0 bases and J gave up 1 base, with 7 bases separating them. The CDR3 extends over 16 amino acids. The CDR3 bases are TGTGCCACCAGCAGAGAAAGGGGATCTGGGGCCAACGTCCTGACTTTC. This sequence encodes CATSRERGSGANVLTF.

The J gene is TRBJ1-2, the V gene TRBV5-1, with D hard to call. Germline CDR1 and CDR2: SGHRS and YFSETQ. V shed 4 bases and J shed 5 bases, with 12 bases lying between them. CDR3 length: 13 residues. The CDR3 protein is CASSAGGAYGYTF. DNA of the CDR3: TGCGCCAGCAGCGCCGGCGGAGCGTATGGCTACACCTTC.

V usage is TRBV21-1 and J usage is TRBJ2-2; the D call in the table, TRBD2, was not verified against the DNA. TRBV21-1 is termed a pseudogene. CDR3 size: 16 residues. Written as DNA, the CDR3 is TGTGCCAGCAGCAAAGACGGGACTCTGATTAGCGGGGAGCTGTTTTTT. As protein: CASSKDGTLISGELFF.

V usage is TRBV30 and J usage is TRBJ1-1; D gene uncertain. V was trimmed by 4 bases and J by 4 bases, leaving 13 bases between them. The CDR3 runs 13 residues. In germline, CDR1 is GTSNPN, CDR2 SVGIG (reference sequence). CDR3 protein: CAWKGRLSTEAFF. The CDR3 nucleotides read TGTGCCTGGAAAGGTCGACTTTCCACTGAAGCTTTCTTT.

V is TRBV4-2 and J is TRBJ2-2, with TRBD2 identical over 14 bases. J lost 7 bases, V lost 3 bases, and 10 bases had no gene match. The CDR3 contains 18 residues. Germline V gene sequence: CDR1 LGHNA, CDR2 YNFKEQ. The CDR3 DNA follows: TGTGCCAGCAGCCAGAACTTGGGACTAGCGGGAGTTGGCGGGGAGCTGTTTTTT. This encodes CASSQNLGLAGVGGELFF.

This clone was counted between two and nine times. V and J are TRBV7-9 and TRBJ2-2; 13 bases align to TRBD2. Germline assignment: CDR1 SEHNR and CDR2 FQNEAQ (reference sequence). J lost 6 bases, V lost 5 bases, and 9 bases had no gene match. The CDR3 spans 17 residues. The CDR3 sequence is CASSRLRTSGSSGELFF. The CDR3 DNA follows: TGTGCCAGCAGCCGACTGAGGACTAGCGGGAGTTCCGGGGAGCTGTTTTTT. Together with reference TRBV7-9 and TRBJ2-2, the CDR3 gives the full variable domain: DTGVSQNPRHKITKRGQNVTFRCDPISEHNRLYWYRQTLGQGPEFLTYFQNEAQLEKSRLLSDRFSAERPKGSFSTLEIQRTEQGDSAMYLCASSRLRTSGSSGELFFGEGSRLTVL.

The chain recombines TRBV9 with TRBJ1-2, with a possible D match to TRBD1 (5 bases). CDR3 size: 13 residues. Germline lookup yields CDR1 SGDLS and CDR2 YYNGEE. With 9 bases removed from V and 4 bases from J, the gap between germline ends came to 16 bases. The CDR3 protein is CAKKAGGPYGYTF. In nucleotides, the CDR3 is TGTGCCAAAAAAGCGGGGGGACCCTATGGCTACACCTTC. The full variable domain, rest sourced from reference TRBV9 and TRBJ1-2, is DSGVTQTPKHLITATGQRVTLRCSPRSGDLSVYWYQQSLDQGLQFLIQYYNGEERAKGNILERFSAQQFPDLHSELNLSSLELGDSALYFCAKKAGGPYGYTFGSGTRLTVV.

The chain recombines TRBV6-5 with TRBJ2-2; 11 nucleotides align to TRBD2. CDR1 and CDR2 from the germline V gene are MNHEY and SVGAGI. V shed 4 bases and J 7 bases; nucleotides not matched to a gene: 8. The CDR3 covers 16 residues. CDR3 nucleotides: TGTGCCAGCAGTTCTAGACTAGCGGGGCCTGGCGGGGAGCTGTTTTTT. Protein product: CASSSRLAGPGGELFF.

The CDR3 sequence: CASSLGYYEQYF. CDR3 DNA sequence: TGTGCCAGCAGCTTAGGTTACTACGAGCAGTACTTC. This rearrangement joins TRBV7-2 to TRBJ2-7; no clear D. The CDR3 has 12 amino acids. From germline, CDR1 is SGHTA and CDR2 FQGNSA. Trimming removed 1 base from V and 3 bases from J, with 4 bases in between.

The genes are TRBV2 and TRBJ2-1; 12 bases line up with TRBD1. Losses at the gene ends were 7 bases for V and 6 bases for J; bases not matched to a gene: 7. The CDR3 totals 15 residues. The germline gives CDR1 SNHLY, CDR2 FYNNEI. The CDR3 region is CASNERDRGPNEQFF. The CDR3 DNA reads as TGTGCCAGCAACGAAAGGGACAGGGGGCCCAATGAGCAGTTCTTC.

The chain uses TRBV28 and TRBJ2-1; TRBD1 is a possible D gene (7 bases). The V gene lost 6 bases and the J gene lost 4 bases, with 10 bases spanning the gap. Germline CDR1 and CDR2: MDHEN and SYDVKM. This CDR3 is 13 amino acids long. The CDR3 nucleotides are TGTGCCAGCAGCCCAGGGGGGTACAATGAGCAGTTCTTC. It codes for CASSPGGYNEQFF.

This rearrangement joins TRBV5-8 to TRBJ2-7; TRBD1 might be the D (5 bases). The CDR3 is made up of 14 amino acids. With 6 bases removed from V and 3 bases from J, the gap between germline ends came to 16 bases. CDR1 SGHTS and CDR2 YDEGEE come from the germline V gene. For the CDR3, the DNA is TGTGCCAGCACCCCATCAGGGTATGGCTACGAGCAGTACTTC. This sequence encodes CASTPSGYGYEQYF.

The chain links TRBV18 to TRBJ1-1, with D maybe TRBD1 (5 bases). The CDR3 is made up of 15 amino acids. Germline CDR1 is KGHSH and CDR2 is LQKENI. V lost 6 bases, J lost 5 bases, and 19 bases lay in between. The chain's CDR3 is CASSQSGGDGTEAFF. DNA of the CDR3: TGTGCCAGCTCCCAAAGTGGGGGGGATGGGACTGAAGCTTTCTTT.

The chain has TRBV5-8 and TRBJ2-5; 7 nucleotides match TRBD1. Germline V gene data show CDR1 as SGHTS and CDR2 as YDEGEE. The CDR3 spans 14 residues. The V segment lost 10 bases and the J segment 2 bases; nucleotides outside the gene matches: 11. The DNA for the CDR3 is TGTGCCGGACGAGACAGGGTCGCTCAAGAGACCCAGTACTTC. Amino acids: CAGRDRVAQETQYF.

This chain uses TRBV27 with TRBJ2-7; D is possibly TRBD1 (6 bases). Germline assignment: CDR1 MNHEY and CDR2 SMNVEV (reference sequence). There are 14 residues in the CDR3. V was trimmed by 6 bases and J by 1 base, leaving 13 bases between them. CDR3 sequence (DNA): TGTGCCAGCAGGAGAGGGGGACGGTCCTACGAGCAGTACTTC. Its protein is CASRRGGRSYEQYF.

The rearrangement joins TRBV5-1 to TRBJ2-2; TRBD2 aligns across 11 bases. Germline CDR1 and CDR2: SGHRS and YFSETQ. The CDR3 runs to 20 residues. Unmatched junction bases numbered 14, after V lost 3 bases and J lost 1 base. In DNA form, the CDR3 reads TGCGCCAGCAGCTCCCTAGGCGGAATAGCGGGGGGGCTGAACACCGGGGAGCTGTTTTTT. Translation: CASSSLGGIAGGLNTGELFF.

The chain has TRBV14 and TRBJ2-2, with a tentative D call TRBD2 (6 bases). Germline lookup yields CDR1 SGHDN and CDR2 FVKESK. The V end was cut by 1 base, the J end by 4 bases, with 13 bases between. The CDR3 spans 16 residues. The CDR3 DNA sequence: TGTGCCAGCAGCCAAGTTGGGGGGTATCGCACCGGGGAGCTGTTTTTT. It encodes CASSQVGGYRTGELFF.

This clone has just a few counts. V usage is TRBV19 and J usage is TRBJ1-3; the D gene is possibly TRBD1 (6 bases). V was pared by 5 bases and J by 0 bases, with 14 bases between. The length of the CDR3 is 16 residues. CDR1 is LNHDA and CDR2 is SQIVND in the germline V gene (reference sequence). CDR3 sequence: CASSLRWTVSGNTIYF. The CDR3 bases are TGTGCCAGTAGTCTGCGGTGGACAGTCTCTGGAAACACCATATATTTT.